This T cell receptor (beta chain) is from a study of shared clonotypes between healthy human individuals. Comment on this clone: What it binds is not known.

Assay: immunoSEQ multiplex PCR; the TCRdb copy retains only in-frame clones and omits some. Of 2 million to 2.5 million clones listed, 85% to 95% are singletons. Findings and caveats of the study: What rarefaction showed was incomplete sorted-subset sequencing despite large depth. Of the naive CD4 clonotypes, approximately 5% were shared across a few donors. Investigators collected only blood, and repertoires in tissues likely differ.

The CDR3 loop spans 16 amino acids. After removal of 1 base from V and 6 bases from J, the junction contained 13 bases not matched to a gene. The germline V gene has CDR1 SGHRS and CDR2 YFSETQ. V usage is TRBV5-1 and J usage is TRBJ2-7; TRBD2 agrees at 7 bases. This receptor was identified in a man aged 18 to 30 in good health. Some clones in this sample may be carry-over from other donors' samples. The material sequenced was naive CD4+ T cells from PBMCs. Indicated subset: CD45RA+ positively selected. The CDR3 loop reads CASSLSVAGVSSEQYF. The CDR3 DNA reads as TGCGCCAGCAGCTTGAGTGTGGCGGGAGTCTCTTCCGAGCAGTACTTC.